The sequence of this T cell receptor beta chain was determined in a study of blood T cells in healthy people across ages. PCR was performed a second time for roughly 7 to 11 cycles using a sample-barcoded 5' primer and a J-beta primer mix. Each cDNA was tagged by a template-switch adaptor containing 12 random nucleotides. One entry per CDR3 protein, called by TCRdb with MiXCR from the 5' RACE reads. Here the sample spans fewer than 2,000,000 distinct CDR3 sequences, 30% to 35% being singletons. CDR3 length: 14 residues. The V gene's germline CDR1 is ENHRY and CDR2 SYGVKD. As for this clonotype: The junction shows a germline mismatch at one end, possibly a read error.

Each of the donors had 8 to 10 milliliters of peripheral blood drawn into EDTA-treated Vacutainer tubes. Extraction of total RNA produced a minimum of 5.5 micrograms from each sample. The chain has TRBV10-3 and TRBJ2-4; possible D gene TRBD1, 5 bases. The TCR sequence derives from a woman between 25 and 40 years old in good health. Specimen: blood. As DNA, the CDR3 is TGTGCCATATCAACAGGAATCCCCAAAGACATTCAGTACTTC. Protein: CAISTGIPKDIQYF.